This TCR beta chain was found in a study of blood T cell repertoires in COVID-19. Study-wide context: There were acute and convalescent COVID-19 samples, and they came from the United States, Italy and Spain. From T cells, B-cell-depleted T cells, or PBMCs came the material, which was cDNA or gDNA.

Per the original data handling: The assay estimated nucleated cells by amplifying reference gene primers. Data came from immunoSEQ multiplex PCR; TCRdb stores just in-frame clones and leaves some out. Clone size and the V and J calls come from that table; the DNA yielded D and trimming. Among around 300,000 clones, roughly 87% were seen once, and the ten largest hold about 2.5%. CDR1 is DFQATT, CDR2 SNEGSKA, per germline (reference sequence). V lost 3 bases to trimming and J lost 5 bases, with 14 bases between them. This CDR3 has 13 residues. Source material: peripheral blood. The receptor comes from a man younger than 35 with active or convalescent COVID-19. The chain uses TRBV20-1 and TRBJ2-7; D unresolved. The chain's CDR3 is CSASRPPANEQYF. The DNA for the CDR3 is TGCAGTGCTAGTCGCCCCCCCGCTAACGAGCAGTACTTC.